One sample yielded the 17 T cell receptor beta chains listed below, sequenced in a study of cytomegalovirus exposure and HLA in healthy donors. With 60 Vbeta and 13 Jbeta primers, the PCR was carried out. Sequenced by immunoSEQ multiplex PCR; TCRdb stores in-frame clones only, minus some. The profile covers over 150,000 clones, with roughly 87% appearing a single time and roughly 0.23% taken by the ten largest. Sequences were obtained from PBMCs. All receptors derive from a girl under three years old in good health and CMV-seronegative.

The rearrangement uses TRBV6-1 and TRBJ1-1; D ambiguous. This CDR3 spans 13 amino acids. Trimming took off 4 bases at V and 1 base at J, with 7 bases between the two ends. The germline gives CDR1 MNHNS, CDR2 SASEGT. The CDR3 spells CASSAVWNTEAFF. In nucleotides, the CDR3 is TGTGCCAGCAGTGCCGTCTGGAACACTGAAGCTTTCTTT.

The gene calls are TRBV11-1 and TRBJ1-2, with TRBD1 matching 7 bases. The CDR3 has 14 amino acids. V dropped 2 bases and J dropped 5; count of bases not matched to a gene: 5. CDR1 SGHAT and CDR2 FQDESV come from the germline V gene (reference sequence). Here the CDR3 DNA reads TGTGCCAGCAGCTTAAGGGGGCGCCGTTATGGCTACACCTTC. Translated: CASSLRGRRYGYTF.

The rearrangement uses TRBV5-1 and TRBJ1-2, with 7 bases that match TRBD1. The V gene's germline CDR1 is SGHRS and CDR2 YFSETQ. V trimming: 0 bases; J trimming: 7 bases; junction bases outside the gene matches: 6. CDR3 size: 14 residues. CDR3 coding DNA: TGCGCCAGCAGCTTGGACAGGGGAGAGGGTGGCTACACCTTC. Its protein is CASSLDRGEGGYTF.

V usage is TRBV6-5 and J usage is TRBJ1-1; 7 positions match TRBD1. CDR3 size: 11 residues. The germline V gene has CDR1 MNHEY and CDR2 SVGAGI. The V gene end was trimmed by 6 bases and the J gene end by 8 bases; junction bases not matched to a gene: 3. DNA of the CDR3: TGTGCCAGCAGGATCAGGGGGGAAGCTTTCTTT. Translated: CASRIRGEAFF.

This clone was counted between two and nine times. The chain links TRBV27 to TRBJ2-7; 7 bases match TRBD2. The V gene's germline CDR1 is MNHEY and CDR2 SMNVEV (reference sequence). The CDR3 totals 15 residues. With V trimmed by 3 bases and J by 4 bases, 9 bases remained unmatched. This CDR3 reads CASSLRASGPYEQYF. CDR3 coding DNA: TGTGCCAGCAGTTTGCGGGCTAGCGGTCCTTACGAGCAGTACTTC.

The gene calls are TRBV9 and TRBJ2-6, with unresolved D. The V end was cut by 1 base, the J end by 1 base, with 6 bases between. CDR1 and CDR2 from the germline V gene are SGDLS and YYNGEE. The CDR3 has 15 residues. For the CDR3, the DNA is TGTGCCAGCAGCGTAAGCAAGTCTGGGGCCAACGTCCTGACTTTC. It specifies CASSVSKSGANVLTF.

This chain joins TRBV2 and TRBJ1-2; TRBD1 agrees at 7 bases. With V trimmed by 9 bases and J by 1 base, 8 bases remained unmatched. There are 14 residues in the CDR3. CDR1 and CDR2 from the germline V gene are SNHLY and FYNNEI. Here the CDR3 reads CARSTGVLNYGYTF. The CDR3, as DNA: TGTGCCAGGAGCACAGGGGTCCTTAACTATGGCTACACCTTC.

This clone was counted a single time. This sequence joins TRBV6-5 and TRBJ2-1; D remains unclear. Per the germline V gene, CDR1 is MNHEY and CDR2 is SVGAGI. Trimming removed 9 bases at V and 0 bases at J, with 9 bases between. This CDR3 contains 13 residues. The CDR3 reads CASSPSSYNEQFF. The CDR3 DNA is TGTGCCAGTTCACCCAGCTCCTACAATGAGCAGTTCTTC.

The genes are TRBV27 and TRBJ2-7; tentative D call: TRBD2 (5 bases). With 3 bases removed from V and 4 bases from J, the gap between germline ends came to 10 bases. The CDR3 has 13 amino acids. Germline lookup yields CDR1 MNHEY and CDR2 SMNVEV (reference sequence). This chain's CDR3 is CASSFGDEYEQYF. In nucleotides, the CDR3 is TGTGCCAGCAGTTTCGGGGATGAATACGAGCAGTACTTC.

The chain combines TRBV13 with TRBJ2-3; 7 bases match TRBD1. The CDR3 spans 15 residues. Trimming at V came to 3 bases and at J to 6 bases, leaving 9 bases not matched to a gene. CDR1 and CDR2 from the germline V gene are PRHDT and FYEKMQ (reference sequence). CDR3: CASSFRDSSQDTQYF. The DNA of the CDR3 is TGTGCCAGCAGCTTCAGGGACAGTTCCCAGGATACGCAGTATTTT.

This chain connects TRBV7-8 to TRBJ1-1; TRBD1 matches at 9 bases. CDR3 length: 14 residues. The ends lost 3 bases at V and 3 bases at J; junction bases unmatched: 2. Germline CDR1 reads SGHVS; CDR2 reads FQNEAQ. The CDR3 reads CASSFDRGDTEAFF. CDR3 DNA: TGTGCCAGCAGCTTTGACAGGGGGGACACTGAAGCTTTCTTT. Supplemented by reference TRBV7-8 and TRBJ1-1, the full variable domain reads GAGVSQSPRYKVAKRGQDVALRCDPISGHVSLFWYQQALGQGPEFLTYFQNEAQLDKSGLPSDRFFAERPEGSVSTLKIQRTQQEDSAVYLCASSFDRGDTEAFFGQGTRLTVV.

V usage is TRBV7-8 and J usage is TRBJ2-1; maybe TRBD2 (6 bases). The length of the CDR3 is 14 residues. Germline loops: CDR1 SGHVS, CDR2 FQNEAQ. V lost 0 bases and J lost 9, with 12 bases in between. For the CDR3, the DNA is TGTGCCAGCAGCTTAGCTTCGGGGGTGGGTGAGCAGTTCTTC. Its protein is CASSLASGVGEQFF.

The genes are TRBV30 and TRBJ1-1; the D gene is possibly TRBD1 (5 bases). Germline V gene sequence: CDR1 GTSNPN, CDR2 SVGIG (reference sequence). V was clipped by 1 base and J by 5 bases, with 14 bases between them. The CDR3 is 14 residues long. CDR3 amino acids: CAWSDVGGWTEAFF. CDR3 coding DNA: TGTGCCTGGAGTGATGTTGGGGGGTGGACTGAAGCTTTCTTT.

The V and J genes are TRBV5-1 and TRBJ2-7, with a weak D call TRBD2 (6 bases). The germline V gene encodes CDR1 SGHRS and CDR2 YFSETQ. V dropped 0 bases and J dropped 7 bases, with 8 bases sitting between them. CDR3 length: 12 residues. The CDR3 DNA follows: TGCGCCAGCAGCTTGGAAGGGAGGGAGCAGTACTTC. This encodes CASSLEGREQYF.

The chain uses TRBV27 and TRBJ2-7; 13 nucleotides align to TRBD2. The CDR3 consists of 16 residues. The V gene end was trimmed by 4 bases and the J gene end by 2 bases; junction bases not matched to a gene: 5. CDR1 and CDR2 from the germline V gene are MNHEY and SMNVEV (reference sequence). CDR3 sequence (DNA): TGTGCCAGCAGTTCCCTACTAGCGGGAGGGCCCTACGAGCAGTACTTC. Its protein is CASSSLLAGGPYEQYF.

This clone was picked up a small number of times. This chain links TRBV29-1 with TRBJ1-6, with 8 positions matching TRBD1. This CDR3 comprises 14 residues. The ends lost 7 bases at V and 5 bases at J; junction bases unmatched: 7. The germline CDR1 and CDR2 sequences are SQVTM and ANQGSEA. The CDR3 region has the DNA TGCAGCGCCTCTCAGGGACAGGATAATTCACCCCTCCACTTT. This gives the protein CSASQGQDNSPLHF.

The V gene is TRBV5-4, the J gene TRBJ2-7, with 7 bases identical to TRBD1. Germline V gene sequence: CDR1 SGHNT, CDR2 YYREEE (reference sequence). V gave up 0 bases and J gave up 5 bases; unmatched junction bases: 8. The CDR3 totals 15 residues. This CDR3 is CASSLGGRGSNEQYF. In DNA, the CDR3 is TGTGCCAGCAGCTTGGGTGGCAGGGGGAGCAACGAGCAGTACTTC. Together with reference TRBV5-4 and TRBJ2-7, the CDR3 gives the full variable domain: ETGVTQSPTHLIKTRGQQVTLRCSSQSGHNTVSWYQQALGQGPQFIFQYYREEENGRGNFPPRFSGLQFPNYSSELNVNALELDDSALYLCASSLGGRGSNEQYFGPGTRLTVT.